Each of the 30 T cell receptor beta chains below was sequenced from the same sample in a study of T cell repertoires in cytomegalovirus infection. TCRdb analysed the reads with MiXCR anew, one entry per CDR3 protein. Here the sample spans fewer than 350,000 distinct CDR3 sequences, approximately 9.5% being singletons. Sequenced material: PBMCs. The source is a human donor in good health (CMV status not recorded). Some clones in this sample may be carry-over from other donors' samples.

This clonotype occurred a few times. The CDR3 nucleotides read TGTGCCAGCAGCCCCCGGGACCGAGGTTCCTACGAGCAGTACTTC. It codes for CASSPRDRGSYEQYF. The chain joins TRBV7-2 to TRBJ2-7; D may correspond to TRBD1 or TRBD2 (5 bases each). CDR1 is SGHTA and CDR2 is FQGNSA in the germline V gene. This CDR3 has 15 amino acids. V lost 5 bases, J lost 1 base, and 15 bases lay in between.

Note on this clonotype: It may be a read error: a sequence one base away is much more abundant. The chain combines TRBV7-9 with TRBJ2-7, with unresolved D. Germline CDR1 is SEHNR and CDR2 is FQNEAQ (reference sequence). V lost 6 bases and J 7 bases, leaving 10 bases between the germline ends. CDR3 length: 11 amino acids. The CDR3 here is CASSPDDEQYF. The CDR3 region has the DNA TGTGCCAGCAGTCCCGATGATGAGCAGTACTTC. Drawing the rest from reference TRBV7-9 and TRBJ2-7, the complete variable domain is DTGVSQNPRHKITKRGQNVTFRCDPISEHNRLYWYRQTLGQGPEFLTYFQNEAQLEKSRLLSDRFSAERPKGSFSTLEIQRTEQGDSAMYLCASSPDDEQYFGPGTRLTVT.

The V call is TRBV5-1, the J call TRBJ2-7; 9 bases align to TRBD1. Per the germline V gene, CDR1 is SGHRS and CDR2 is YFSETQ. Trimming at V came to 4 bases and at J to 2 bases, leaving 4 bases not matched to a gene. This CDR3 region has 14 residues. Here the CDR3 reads CASSTRDRAYEQYF. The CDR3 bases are TGCGCCAGCAGCACCCGGGACAGGGCCTACGAGCAGTACTTC.

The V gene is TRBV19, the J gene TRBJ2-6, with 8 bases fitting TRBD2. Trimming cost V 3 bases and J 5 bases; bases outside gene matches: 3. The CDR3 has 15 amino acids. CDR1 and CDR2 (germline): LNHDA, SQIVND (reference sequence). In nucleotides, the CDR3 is TGTGCCAGTAGTATCGGGGGGGCCAGGGCCAACGTCCTGACTTTC. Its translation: CASSIGGARANVLTF.

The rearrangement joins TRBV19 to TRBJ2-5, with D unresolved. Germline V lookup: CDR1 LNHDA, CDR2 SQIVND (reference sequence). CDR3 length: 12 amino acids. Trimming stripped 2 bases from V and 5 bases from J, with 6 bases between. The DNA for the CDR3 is TGTGCCAGTAGTATAAGGACCGAGACCCAGTACTTC. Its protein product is CASSIRTETQYF.

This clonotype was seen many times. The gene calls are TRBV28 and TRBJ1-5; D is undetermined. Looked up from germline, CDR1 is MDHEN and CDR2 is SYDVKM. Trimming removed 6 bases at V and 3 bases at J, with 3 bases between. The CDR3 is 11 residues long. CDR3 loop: CASSPNQPQHF. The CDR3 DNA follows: TGTGCCAGCAGCCCCAATCAGCCCCAGCATTTT. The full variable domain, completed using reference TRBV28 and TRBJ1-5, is DVKVTQSSRYLVKRTGEKVFLECVQDMDHENMFWYRQDPGLGLRLIYFSYDVKMKEKGDIPEGYSVSREKKERFSLILESASTNQTSMYLCASSPNQPQHFGDGTRLSIL.

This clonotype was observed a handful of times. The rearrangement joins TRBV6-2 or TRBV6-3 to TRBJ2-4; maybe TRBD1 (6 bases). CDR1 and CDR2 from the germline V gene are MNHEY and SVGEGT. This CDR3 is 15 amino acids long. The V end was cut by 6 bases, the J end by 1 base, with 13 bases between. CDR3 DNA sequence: TGTGCCAGCAGCCACCCAGGGGACGCCAAAAACATTCAGTACTTC. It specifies CASSHPGDAKNIQYF.

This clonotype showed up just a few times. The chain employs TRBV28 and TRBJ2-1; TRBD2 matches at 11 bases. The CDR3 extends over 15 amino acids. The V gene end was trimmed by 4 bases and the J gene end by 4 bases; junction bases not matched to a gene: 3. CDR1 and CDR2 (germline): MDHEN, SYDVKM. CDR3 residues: CASSSRLAGYNEQFF. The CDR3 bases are TGTGCCAGCAGTTCACGACTAGCGGGATACAATGAGCAGTTCTTC. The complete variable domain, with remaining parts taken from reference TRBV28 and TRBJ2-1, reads DVKVTQSSRYLVKRTGEKVFLECVQDMDHENMFWYRQDPGLGLRLIYFSYDVKMKEKGDIPEGYSVSREKKERFSLILESASTNQTSMYLCASSSRLAGYNEQFFGPGTRLTVL.

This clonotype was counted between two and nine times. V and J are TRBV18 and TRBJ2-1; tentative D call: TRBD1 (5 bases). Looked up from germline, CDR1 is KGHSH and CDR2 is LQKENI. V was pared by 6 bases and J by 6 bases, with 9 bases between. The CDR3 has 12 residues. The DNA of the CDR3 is TGTGCCAGCTCCCATGACAGCAATGAGCAGTTCTTC. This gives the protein CASSHDSNEQFF.

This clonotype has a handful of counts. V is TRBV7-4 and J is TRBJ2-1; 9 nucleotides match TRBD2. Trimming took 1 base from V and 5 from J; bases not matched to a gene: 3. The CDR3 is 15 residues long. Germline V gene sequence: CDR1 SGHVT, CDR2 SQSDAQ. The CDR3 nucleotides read TGTGCCAGCAGCTTAGTTCCTAGCGGGGACAATGAGCAGTTCTTC. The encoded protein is CASSLVPSGDNEQFF.

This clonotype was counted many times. CDR3 sequence: CASSRSMNTEAFF. CDR3 nucleotides: TGTGCCAGCAGCAGATCCATGAACACTGAAGCTTTCTTT. V and J are TRBV12-3 or TRBV12-4 and TRBJ1-1, with unresolved D. The CDR3 sequence is 13 residues long. The V gene lost 6 bases and the J gene lost 0 bases, with 8 bases spanning the gap.

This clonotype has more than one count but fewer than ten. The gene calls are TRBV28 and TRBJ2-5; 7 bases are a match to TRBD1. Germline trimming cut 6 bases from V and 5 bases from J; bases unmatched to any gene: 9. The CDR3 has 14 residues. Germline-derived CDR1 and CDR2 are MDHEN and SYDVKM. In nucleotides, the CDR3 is TGTGCCAGCAGGCGGTCAGGGGGACATGAGACCCAGTACTTC. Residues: CASRRSGGHETQYF.

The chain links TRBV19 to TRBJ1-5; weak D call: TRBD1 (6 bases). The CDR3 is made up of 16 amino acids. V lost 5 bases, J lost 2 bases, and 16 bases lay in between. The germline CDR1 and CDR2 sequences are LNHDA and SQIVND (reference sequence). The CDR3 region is CASSSRTVVGNQPQHF. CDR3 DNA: TGTGCCAGTAGTTCCAGGACAGTTGTGGGCAATCAGCCCCAGCATTTT.

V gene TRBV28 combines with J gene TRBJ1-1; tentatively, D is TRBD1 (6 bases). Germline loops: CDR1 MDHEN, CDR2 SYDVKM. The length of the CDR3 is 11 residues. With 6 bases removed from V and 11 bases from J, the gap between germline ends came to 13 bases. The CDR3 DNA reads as TGTGCCAGCAGGAGGGGGTCAGGGGCTTTCTTT. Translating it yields CASRRGSGAFF.

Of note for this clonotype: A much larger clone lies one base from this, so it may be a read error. CDR3 bases: TGTGCCAACAGTATTGACGGGAACTATGGCTACACCTTC. Translating it yields CANSIDGNYGYTF. V and J are TRBV2 and TRBJ1-2; D uncertain. The germline V gene has CDR1 SNHLY and CDR2 FYNNEI. The CDR3 loop spans 13 amino acids.

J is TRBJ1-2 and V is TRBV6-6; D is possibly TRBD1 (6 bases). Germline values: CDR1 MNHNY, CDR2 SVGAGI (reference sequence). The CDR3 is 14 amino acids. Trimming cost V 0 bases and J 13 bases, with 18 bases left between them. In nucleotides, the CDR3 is TGTGCCAGCAGTTACTCGACCGGGGGACAAGTGCCCACCTTC. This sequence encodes CASSYSTGGQVPTF.

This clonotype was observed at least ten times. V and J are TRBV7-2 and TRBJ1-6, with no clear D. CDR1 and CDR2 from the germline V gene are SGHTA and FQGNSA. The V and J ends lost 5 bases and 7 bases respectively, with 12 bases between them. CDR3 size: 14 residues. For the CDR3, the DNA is TGTGCCAGCAGCCAAGTATCGGGGAATTCACCCCTCCACTTT. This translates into CASSQVSGNSPLHF.

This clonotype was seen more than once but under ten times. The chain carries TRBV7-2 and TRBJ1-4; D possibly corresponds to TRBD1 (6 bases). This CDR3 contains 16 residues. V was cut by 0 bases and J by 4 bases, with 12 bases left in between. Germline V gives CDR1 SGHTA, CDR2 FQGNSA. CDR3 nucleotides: TGTGCCAGCAGCTTAGCGATAGACAGGATTAATGAAAAACTGTTTTTT. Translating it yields CASSLAIDRINEKLFF. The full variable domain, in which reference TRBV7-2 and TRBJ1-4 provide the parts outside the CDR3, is GAGVSQSPSNKVTEKGKDVELRCDPISGHTALYWYRQSLGQGLEFLIYFQGNSAPDKSGLPSDRFSAERTGGSVSTLTIQRTQQEDSAVYLCASSLAIDRINEKLFFGSGTQLSVL.

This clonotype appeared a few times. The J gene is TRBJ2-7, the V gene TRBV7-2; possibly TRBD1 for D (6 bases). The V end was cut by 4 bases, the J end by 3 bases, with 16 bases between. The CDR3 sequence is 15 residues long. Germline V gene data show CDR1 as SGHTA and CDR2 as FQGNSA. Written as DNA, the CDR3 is TGTGCCAGCAGCTCCCGGGACAAGTTGATCTACGAGCAGTACTTC. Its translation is CASSSRDKLIYEQYF.

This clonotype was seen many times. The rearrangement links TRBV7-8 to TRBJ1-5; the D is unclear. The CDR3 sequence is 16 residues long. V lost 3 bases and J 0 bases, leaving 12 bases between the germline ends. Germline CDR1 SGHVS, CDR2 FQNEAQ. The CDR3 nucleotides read TGTGCCAGCAGCTTTGGTCAAACCGCTAGCAATCAGCCCCAGCATTTT. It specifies CASSFGQTASNQPQHF. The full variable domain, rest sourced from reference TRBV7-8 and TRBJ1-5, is GAGVSQSPRYKVAKRGQDVALRCDPISGHVSLFWYQQALGQGPEFLTYFQNEAQLDKSGLPSDRFFAERPEGSVSTLKIQRTQQEDSAVYLCASSFGQTASNQPQHFGDGTRLSIL.

The CDR3 DNA reads TGTGCCAGCAGCTCCTCGGATGGCCTTGAAGCTTTCTTT. Amino acid sequence: CASSSSDGLEAFF. This chain links TRBV7-2 with TRBJ1-1; D is ambiguous. This CDR3 comprises 13 residues. Deletions cut 4 bases from V and 7 bases from J, with 13 bases between. Germline values: CDR1 SGHTA, CDR2 FQGNSA.

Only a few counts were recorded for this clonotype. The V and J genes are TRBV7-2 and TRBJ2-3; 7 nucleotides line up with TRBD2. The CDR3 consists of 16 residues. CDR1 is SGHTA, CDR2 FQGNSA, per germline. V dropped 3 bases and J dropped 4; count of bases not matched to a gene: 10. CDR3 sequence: CASSLSAGERADTQYF. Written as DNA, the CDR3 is TGTGCCAGCAGCTTGAGTGCGGGAGAGCGGGCAGATACGCAGTATTTT.

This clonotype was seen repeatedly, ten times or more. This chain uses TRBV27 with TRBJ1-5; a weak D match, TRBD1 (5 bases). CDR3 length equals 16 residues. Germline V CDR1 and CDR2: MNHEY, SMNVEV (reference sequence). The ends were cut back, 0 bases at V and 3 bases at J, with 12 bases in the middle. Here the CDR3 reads CASSLSGGSFNQPQHF. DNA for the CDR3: TGTGCCAGCAGTTTATCGGGGGGTTCCTTCAATCAGCCCCAGCATTTT.

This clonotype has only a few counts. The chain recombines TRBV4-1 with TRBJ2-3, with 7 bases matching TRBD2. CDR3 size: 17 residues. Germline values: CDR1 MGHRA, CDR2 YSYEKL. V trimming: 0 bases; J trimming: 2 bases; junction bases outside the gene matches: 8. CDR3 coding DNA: TGCGCCAGCAGCCAAGATCTTGGGGGGGGAACCACAGATACGCAGTATTTT. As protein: CASSQDLGGGTTDTQYF.

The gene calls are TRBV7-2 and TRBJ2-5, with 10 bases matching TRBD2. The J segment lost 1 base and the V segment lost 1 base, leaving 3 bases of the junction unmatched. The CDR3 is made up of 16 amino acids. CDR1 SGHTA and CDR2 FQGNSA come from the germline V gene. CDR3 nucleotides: TGTGCCAGCAGCTTAGGAGCGGGGGGGCGCCAAGAGACCCAGTACTTC. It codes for CASSLGAGGRQETQYF.

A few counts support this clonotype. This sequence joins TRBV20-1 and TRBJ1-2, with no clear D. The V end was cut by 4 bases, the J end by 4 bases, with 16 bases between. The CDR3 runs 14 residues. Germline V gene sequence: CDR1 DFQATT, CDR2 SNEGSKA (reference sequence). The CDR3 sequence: CSATPGEDLYGYTF. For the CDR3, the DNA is TGCAGTGCTACCCCCGGGGAAGATCTCTATGGCTACACCTTC.

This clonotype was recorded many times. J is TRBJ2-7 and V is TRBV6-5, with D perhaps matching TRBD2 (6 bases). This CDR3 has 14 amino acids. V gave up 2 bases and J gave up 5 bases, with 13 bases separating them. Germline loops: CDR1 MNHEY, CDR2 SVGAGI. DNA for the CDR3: TGTGCCAGCAGTTACGGAGGGGAAGCAGACGAGCAGTACTTC. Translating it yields CASSYGGEADEQYF.

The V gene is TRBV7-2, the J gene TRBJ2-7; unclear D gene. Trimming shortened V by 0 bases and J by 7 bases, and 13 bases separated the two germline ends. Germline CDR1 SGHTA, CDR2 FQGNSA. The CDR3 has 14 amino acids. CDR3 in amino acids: CASSLASVKWEQYF. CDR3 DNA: TGTGCCAGCAGCTTAGCTTCTGTCAAATGGGAGCAGTACTTC.

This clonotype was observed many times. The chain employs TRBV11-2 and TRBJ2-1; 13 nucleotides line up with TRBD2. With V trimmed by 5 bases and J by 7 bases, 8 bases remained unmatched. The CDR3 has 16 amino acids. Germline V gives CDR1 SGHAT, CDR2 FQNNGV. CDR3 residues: CASSPRLAGGGNEQFF. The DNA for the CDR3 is TGTGCCAGCAGCCCTCGACTAGCGGGGGGTGGTAATGAGCAGTTCTTC. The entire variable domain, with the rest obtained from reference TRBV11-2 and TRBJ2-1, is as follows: EAGVAQSPRYKIIEKRQSVAFWCNPISGHATLYWYQQILGQGPKLLIQFQNNGVVDDSQLPKDRFSAERLKGVDSTLKIQPAKLEDSAVYLCASSPRLAGGGNEQFFGPGTRLTVL.

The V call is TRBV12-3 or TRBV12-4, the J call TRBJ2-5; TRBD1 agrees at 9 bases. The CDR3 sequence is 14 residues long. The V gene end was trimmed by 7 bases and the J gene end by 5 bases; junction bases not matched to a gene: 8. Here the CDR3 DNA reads TGTGCCAGCAACGCCTATGGACAGGGGGAGACCCAGTACTTC. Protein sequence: CASNAYGQGETQYF.